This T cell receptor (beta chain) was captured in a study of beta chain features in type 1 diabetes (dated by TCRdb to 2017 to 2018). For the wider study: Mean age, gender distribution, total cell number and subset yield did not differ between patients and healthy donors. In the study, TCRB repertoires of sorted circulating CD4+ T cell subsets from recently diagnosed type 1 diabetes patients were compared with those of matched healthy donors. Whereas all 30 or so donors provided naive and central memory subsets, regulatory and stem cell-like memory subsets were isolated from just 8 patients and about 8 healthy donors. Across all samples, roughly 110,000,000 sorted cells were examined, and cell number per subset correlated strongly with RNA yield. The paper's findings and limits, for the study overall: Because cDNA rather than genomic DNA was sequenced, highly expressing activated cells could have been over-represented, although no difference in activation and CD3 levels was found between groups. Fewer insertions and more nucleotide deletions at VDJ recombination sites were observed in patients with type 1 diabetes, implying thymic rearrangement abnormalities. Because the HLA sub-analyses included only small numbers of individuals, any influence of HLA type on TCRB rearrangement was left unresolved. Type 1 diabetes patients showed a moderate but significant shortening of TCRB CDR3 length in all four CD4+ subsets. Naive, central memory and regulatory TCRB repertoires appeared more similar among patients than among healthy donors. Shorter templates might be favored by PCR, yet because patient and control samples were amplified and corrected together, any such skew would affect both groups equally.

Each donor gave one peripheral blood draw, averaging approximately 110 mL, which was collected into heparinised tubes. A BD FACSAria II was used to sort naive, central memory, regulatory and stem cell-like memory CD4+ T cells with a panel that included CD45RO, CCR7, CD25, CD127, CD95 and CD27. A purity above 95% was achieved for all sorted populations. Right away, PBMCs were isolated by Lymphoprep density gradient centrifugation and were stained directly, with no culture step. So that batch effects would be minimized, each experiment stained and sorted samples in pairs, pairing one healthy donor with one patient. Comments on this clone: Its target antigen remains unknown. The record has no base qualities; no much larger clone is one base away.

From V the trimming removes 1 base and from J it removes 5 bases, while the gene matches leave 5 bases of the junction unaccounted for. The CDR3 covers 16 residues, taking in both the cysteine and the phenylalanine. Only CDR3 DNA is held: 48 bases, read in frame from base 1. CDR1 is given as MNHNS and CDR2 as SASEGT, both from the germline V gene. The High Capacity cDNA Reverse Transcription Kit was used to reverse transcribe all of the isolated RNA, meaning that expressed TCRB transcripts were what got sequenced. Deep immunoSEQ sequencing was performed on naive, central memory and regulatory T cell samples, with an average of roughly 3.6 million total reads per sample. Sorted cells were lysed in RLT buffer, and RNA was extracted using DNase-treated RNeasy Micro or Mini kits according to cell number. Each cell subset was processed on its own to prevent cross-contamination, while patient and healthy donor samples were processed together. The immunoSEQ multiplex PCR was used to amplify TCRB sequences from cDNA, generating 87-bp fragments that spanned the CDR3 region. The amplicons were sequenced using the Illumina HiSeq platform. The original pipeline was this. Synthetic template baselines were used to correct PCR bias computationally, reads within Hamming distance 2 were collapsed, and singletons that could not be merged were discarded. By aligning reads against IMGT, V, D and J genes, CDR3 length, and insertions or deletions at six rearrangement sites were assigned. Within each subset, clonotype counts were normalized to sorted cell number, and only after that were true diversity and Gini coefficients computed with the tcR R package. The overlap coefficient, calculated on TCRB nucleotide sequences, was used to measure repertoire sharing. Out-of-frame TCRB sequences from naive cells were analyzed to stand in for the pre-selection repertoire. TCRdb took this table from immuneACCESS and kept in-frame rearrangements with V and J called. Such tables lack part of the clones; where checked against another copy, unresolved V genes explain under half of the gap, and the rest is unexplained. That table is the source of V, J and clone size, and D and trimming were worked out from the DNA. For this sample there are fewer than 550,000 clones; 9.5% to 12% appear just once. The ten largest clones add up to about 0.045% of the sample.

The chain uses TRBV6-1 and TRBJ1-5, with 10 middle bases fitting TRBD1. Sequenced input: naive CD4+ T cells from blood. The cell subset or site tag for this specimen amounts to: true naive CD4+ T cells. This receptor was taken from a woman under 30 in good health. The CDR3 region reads CASSEGQGAVHQPQHF. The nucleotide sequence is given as TGTGCCAGCAGTGAAGGACAGGGGGCCGTGCATCAGCCCCAGCATTTT.